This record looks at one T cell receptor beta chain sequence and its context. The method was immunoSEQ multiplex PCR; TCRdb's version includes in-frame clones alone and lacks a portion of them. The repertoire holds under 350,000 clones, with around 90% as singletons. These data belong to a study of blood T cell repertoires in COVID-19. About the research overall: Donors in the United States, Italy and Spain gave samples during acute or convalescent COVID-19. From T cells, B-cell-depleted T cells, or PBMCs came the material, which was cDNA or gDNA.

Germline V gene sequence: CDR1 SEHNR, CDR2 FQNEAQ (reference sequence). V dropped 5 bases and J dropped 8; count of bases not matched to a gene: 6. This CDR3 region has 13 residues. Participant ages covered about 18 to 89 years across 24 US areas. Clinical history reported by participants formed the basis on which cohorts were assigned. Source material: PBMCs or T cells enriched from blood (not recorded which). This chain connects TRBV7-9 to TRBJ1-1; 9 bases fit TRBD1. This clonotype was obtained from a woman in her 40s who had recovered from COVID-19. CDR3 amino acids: CASSRTGTGEAFF. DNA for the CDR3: TGTGCCAGCAGCCGCACCGGGACAGGGGAAGCTTTCTTT.